This paragraph reports one T cell receptor beta chain. Its antigen is unknown. No much larger clone is present one base from it, and per-base qualities are unavailable. Ficoll-Paque density gradient centrifugation was used to isolate PBMCs. The sample comes from a study of T-cell memory formation after mild COVID-19 (dated by TCRdb to the early 2020s). Regarding the study in general: Most TCR sequence clusters were specific to one of the two donors. Longitudinal TCRalpha and TCRbeta repertoire sequencing tracked T-cell clones expanding and contracting after mild COVID-19 in two donors. The cohort comprised two young, previously healthy adult volunteers, one female and one male.

The CDR3 covers 14 residues, taking in both the cysteine and the phenylalanine. Solely the CDR3 DNA is kept, with 42 bases framed from the first base. Sequences SEHNR (CDR1) and FQNEAQ (CDR2) are obtained from the germline V gene (reference sequence). V was cut back by 4 bases and J by 2 bases, leaving a gap of 11 bases between them. General conclusions and limits of the study: Contracting CD4+ clones were found mainly in CM and EM memory subsets, while CD8+ clones were enriched in EMRA. The second-wave clones that peaked on day 37 were not confirmed to be SARS-CoV-2 specific. Only a couple of mild cases were covered by the study, and larger cohorts that include severe cases with pre-infection samples were considered necessary. Clones contracting from day 15 to 85 had balanced CD4/CD8 phenotypes, while a second wave expanding from day 15 to 37 was biased towards CD4+. Some responding clones were detected in pre-infection memory, which suggested that pre-existing cross-reactive memory T cells had joined the SARS-CoV-2 response.

The sequencer was an Illumina NovaSeq 6000. Using 5'RACE with constant-segment primers, TCRalpha and TCRbeta cDNA libraries were constructed, with sample barcodes and unique molecular identifiers added in the process. RNA was extracted from every sample with Trizol reagent. Amplification of the libraries took two PCR steps, and the second step added a second sample barcode plus Illumina TruSeq adapters. Libraries were sequenced on an Illumina NovaSeq with 2 x 150 bp paired-end reads. The paper's data handling went like this. The reads were demultiplexed and collapsed into UMI-guided consensus sequences using migec v1.2.7. With mixcr v2.1.11, UMI consensuses were aligned to TRA and TRB V and J templates and assembled into clonotypes. Clonotypes were classified as expanded or contracted when called significant by both edgeR and NoisET, with noise models trained on biological replicates. For edgeR calls, the thresholds were a false discovery rate-adjusted p below 0.01 and a log2 fold-change of 1. As an exploratory analysis of dynamics, PCA with hierarchical clustering was applied to max-normalized trajectories of the 1000 most abundant clonotypes. Separately sequenced CD4+ and CD8+ repertoires were used to assign the CD4 or CD8 phenotype of responding clones. TCRdb itself trimmed the public reads at Q25 with fastp, ran MiXCR and retained productive beta chains. Entries that share a CDR3 protein sequence are merged under the most common genes and DNA. The V and J calls and clone size are TCRdb's, not the authors'. Present in this sample are 85,000 to 120,000 distinct CDR3 sequences, about 15% of which were seen just once. Of the sample, roughly 27% falls within the top ten clones.

The TCR originated in an adult woman who had mild COVID-19 (a few samples of this study predate the infection). The sample titles of this study are shuffled in the database, so cell type and time point are left out; the donor was told from shared clones. The chain employs TRBV7-9 and TRBJ2-5, and possibly TRBD2, on 5 matching bases. Sequenced material: PBMCs or a T cell subset sorted from them (not recorded which). The DNA sequence reads TGTGCCAGCAGCTCGGACTGGATACAAGAGACCCAGTACTTC. It specifies CASSSDWIQETQYF.